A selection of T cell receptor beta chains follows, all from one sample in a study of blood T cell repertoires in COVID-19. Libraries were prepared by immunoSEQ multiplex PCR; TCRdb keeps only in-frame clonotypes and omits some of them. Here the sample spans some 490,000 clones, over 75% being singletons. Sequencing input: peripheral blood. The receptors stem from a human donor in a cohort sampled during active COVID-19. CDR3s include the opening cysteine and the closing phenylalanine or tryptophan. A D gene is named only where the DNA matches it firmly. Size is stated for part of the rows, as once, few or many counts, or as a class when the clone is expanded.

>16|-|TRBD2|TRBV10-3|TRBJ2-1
CAISESGTSGIDEQFF
TGTGCCATCAGTGAGTCTGGGACTAGCGGGATAGATGAGCAGTTCTTC
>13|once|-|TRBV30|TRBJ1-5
CAWRSGSDQPQHF
TGTGCCTGGAGGTCTGGCAGTGATCAGCCCCAGCATTTT
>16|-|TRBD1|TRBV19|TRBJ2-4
CASSIGALDRESLRYF
TGTGCCAGTAGTATCGGTGCCCTCGACAGGGAGTCTCTCAGGTACTTC
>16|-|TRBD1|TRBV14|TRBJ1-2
CASSRAPGTGIRGYTF
TGTGCCAGCAGCCGAGCCCCCGGGACAGGGATTCGTGGCTACACCTTC
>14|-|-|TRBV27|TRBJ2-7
CASSFWPGVYEQYF
TGTGCCAGCAGTTTTTGGCCGGGGGTCTACGAGCAGTACTTC
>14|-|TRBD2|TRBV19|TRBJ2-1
CASRTSGGPVEQFF
TGTGCCAGTAGGACTAGCGGGGGGCCAGTTGAGCAGTTCTTC
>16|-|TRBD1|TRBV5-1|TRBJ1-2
CASSSTGTGGIYGYTF
TGCGCCAGCAGCTCAACCGGGACAGGGGGCATCTATGGCTACACCTTC
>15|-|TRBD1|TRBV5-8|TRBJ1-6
CASSATGTGYSPLHF
TGTGCCAGCAGCGCGACCGGGACAGGGTACTCACCCCTCCACTTT
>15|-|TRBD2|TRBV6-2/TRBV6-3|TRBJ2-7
CASSYGGGIFHEQYF
TGTGCCAGCAGTTACGGGGGGGGAATCTTCCACGAGCAGTACTTC
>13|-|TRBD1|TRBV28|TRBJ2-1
CASRVQGEGEQFF
TGTGCCAGCAGAGTACAGGGGGAAGGTGAGCAGTTCTTC
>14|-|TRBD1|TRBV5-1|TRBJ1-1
CASSPGTGGVGAFF
TGCGCCAGCAGCCCCGGGACAGGGGGAGTGGGAGCTTTCTTT
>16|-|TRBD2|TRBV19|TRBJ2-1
CASSIELAGAYNEQFF
TGTGCCAGTAGTATTGAACTAGCGGGAGCCTACAATGAGCAGTTCTTC
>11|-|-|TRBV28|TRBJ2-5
CASIGEETQYF
TGTGCCAGCATTGGAGAAGAGACCCAGTACTTC
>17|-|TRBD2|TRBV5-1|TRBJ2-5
CASSQWGTSGTQETQYF
TGCGCCAGCAGCCAATGGGGGACTAGCGGGACCCAAGAGACCCAGTACTTC
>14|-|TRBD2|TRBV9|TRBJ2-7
CASRGGGLAYEQYF
TGTGCCAGCAGGGGGGGAGGACTAGCGTACGAGCAGTACTTC
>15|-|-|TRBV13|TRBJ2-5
CASSPYGGIQETQYF
TGTGCCAGCAGCCCCTATGGCGGGATCCAAGAGACCCAGTACTTC
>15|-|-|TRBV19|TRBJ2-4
CASSLDWLAKNIQYF
TGTGCCAGTAGCCTGGACTGGCTAGCCAAAAACATTCAGTACTTC
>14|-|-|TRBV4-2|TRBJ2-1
CASSLGRGFNEQFF
TGTGCCAGCAGCCTGGGAAGGGGATTCAATGAGCAGTTCTTC
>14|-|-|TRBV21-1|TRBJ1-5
CASSRDRGGQPQHF
TGTGCCAGCAGCCGGGACAGGGGAGGACAGCCCCAGCATTTT
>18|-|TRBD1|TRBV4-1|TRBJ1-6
CASSPLTGQGGFSSPLHF
TGCGCCAGCAGCCCCCTTACGGGACAGGGCGGTTTCAGTTCACCCCTCCACTTT
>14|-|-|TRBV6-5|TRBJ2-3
CASINQGITDTQYF
TGTGCCAGCATCAACCAGGGTATCACAGATACGCAGTATTTT
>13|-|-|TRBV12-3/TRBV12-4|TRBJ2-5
CASRSTIQETQYF
TGTGCCAGCAGATCGACAATACAAGAGACCCAGTACTTC
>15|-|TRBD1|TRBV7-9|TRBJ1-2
CASSLAGQGRGGYTF
TGTGCCAGCAGCTTAGCGGGACAGGGGAGAGGTGGCTACACCTTC
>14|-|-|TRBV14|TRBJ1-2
CASSQGQIPVGYTF
TGTGCCAGCAGCCAAGGACAGATTCCTGTGGGCTACACCTTC
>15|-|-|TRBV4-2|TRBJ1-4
CASSQGPQGDEKLFF
TGTGCCAGCAGCCAGGGGCCCCAAGGGGATGAAAAACTGTTTTTT
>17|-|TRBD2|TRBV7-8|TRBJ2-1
CASSLAPREGRFDEQFF
TGTGCCAGCAGCTTAGCGCCGCGGGAGGGTAGGTTCGATGAGCAGTTCTTC
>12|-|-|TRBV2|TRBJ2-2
CASSQNTGELFF
TGTGCCAGCAGTCAGAACACCGGGGAGCTGTTTTTT
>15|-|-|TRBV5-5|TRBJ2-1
CASSLLGRSYNEQFF
TGTGCCAGCAGCTTGCTCGGGAGAAGCTACAATGAGCAGTTCTTC
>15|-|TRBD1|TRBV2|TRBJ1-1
CASSASGTGFTEAFF
TGTGCCAGCAGTGCCTCCGGGACAGGTTTCACTGAAGCTTTCTTT
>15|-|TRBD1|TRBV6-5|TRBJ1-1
CASSYWGQGGNEAFF
TGTGCCAGCAGTTACTGGGGACAGGGGGGGAATGAAGCTTTCTTT
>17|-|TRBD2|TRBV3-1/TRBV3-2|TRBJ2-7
CASSPPRGRSSSYEQYF
TGTGCCAGCAGCCCCCCCCGCGGGAGATCGTCCTCCTACGAGCAGTACTTC
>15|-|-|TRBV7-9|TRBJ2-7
CASSLGSQGVYEQYF
TGTGCCAGCAGCCTGGGTAGTCAGGGCGTTTACGAGCAGTACTTC
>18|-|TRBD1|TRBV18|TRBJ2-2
CASSPQRRTGANTGELFF
TGTGCCAGCTCACCACAAAGACGGACAGGGGCGAACACCGGGGAGCTGTTTTTT
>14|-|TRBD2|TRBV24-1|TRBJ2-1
CATMTSGSSNEQFF
TGTGCCACCATGACTAGCGGGAGTTCTAATGAGCAGTTCTTC
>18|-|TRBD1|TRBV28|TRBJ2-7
CASSTWTGATPSSYEQYF
TGTGCCAGCAGTACATGGACAGGGGCCACCCCAAGCTCCTACGAGCAGTACTTC
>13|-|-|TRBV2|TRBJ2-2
CASLGGRIGELFF
TGTGCCAGCCTCGGGGGGCGAATCGGGGAGCTGTTTTTT
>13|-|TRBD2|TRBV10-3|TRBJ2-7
CATGASGTYEQYF
TGTGCCACCGGGGCCAGCGGGACCTACGAGCAGTACTTC
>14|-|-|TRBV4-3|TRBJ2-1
CASSQDRVKNEQFF
TGCGCCAGCAGCCAAGACCGAGTAAAGAATGAGCAGTTCTTC
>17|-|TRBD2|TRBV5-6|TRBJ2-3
CASSFGLAGGRTDTQYF
TGTGCCAGCAGCTTCGGACTAGCGGGAGGCCGCACAGATACGCAGTATTTT
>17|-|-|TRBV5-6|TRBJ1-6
CASSLGRAGEYNSPLHF
TGTGCCAGCAGCTTGGGAAGAGCGGGAGAGTATAATTCACCCCTCCACTTT
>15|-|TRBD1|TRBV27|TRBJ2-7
CASSLIGTGPYEQYF
TGTGCCAGCAGTTTAATAGGGACAGGCCCTTACGAGCAGTACTTC
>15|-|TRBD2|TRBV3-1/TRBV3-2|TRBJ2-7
CASSQVAGGAYEQYF
TGTGCCAGCAGCCAAGTAGCGGGAGGGGCCTACGAGCAGTACTTC
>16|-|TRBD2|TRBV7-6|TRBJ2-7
CASSPSGTQISYEQYF
TGTGCCAGCAGCCCCAGCGGGACTCAAATATCCTACGAGCAGTACTTC
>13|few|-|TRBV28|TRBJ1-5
CANAPAGYQPQHF
TGTGCCAACGCCCCAGCCGGGTATCAGCCCCAGCATTTT
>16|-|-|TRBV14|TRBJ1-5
CASSQDLGQTNQPQHF
TGTGCCAGCAGCCAAGACTTAGGACAGACGAATCAGCCCCAGCATTTT
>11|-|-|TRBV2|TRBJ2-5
CASKQEETQYF
TGTGCCAGCAAACAGGAGGAGACCCAGTACTTC
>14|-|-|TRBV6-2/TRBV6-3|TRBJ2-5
CASSYRRRQETQYF
TGTGCCAGCAGTTATCGGCGGAGACAAGAGACCCAGTACTTC
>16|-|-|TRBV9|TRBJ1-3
CASSVKEGSPGNTIYF
TGTGCCAGCAGCGTAAAGGAGGGTAGTCCTGGAAACACCATATATTTT
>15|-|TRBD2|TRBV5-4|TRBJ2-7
CASSPTSGGSYEQYF
TGTGCCAGCAGCCCCACTTCGGGAGGTTCCTACGAGCAGTACTTC
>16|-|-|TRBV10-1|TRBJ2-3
CASSTRGPGATDTQYF
TGCGCCAGCAGTACCCGGGGCCCAGGGGCCACAGATACGCAGTATTTT
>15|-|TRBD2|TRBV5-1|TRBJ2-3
CASSPSGRDTDTQYF
TGCGCCAGCAGCCCCAGCGGGAGGGACACAGATACGCAGTATTTT
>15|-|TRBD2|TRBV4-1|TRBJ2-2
CASSQDTLGLVGLFF
TGCGCCAGCAGCCAAGATACCCTGGGACTAGTTGGGCTGTTTTTT
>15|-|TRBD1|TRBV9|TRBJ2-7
CASSSGQGFFYEQYF
TGTGCCAGCAGCTCAGGACAGGGCTTCTTCTACGAGCAGTACTTC
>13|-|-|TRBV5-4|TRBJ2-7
CASSLTARGEQYF
TGTGCCAGCAGCCTGACCGCCAGGGGCGAGCAGTACTTC
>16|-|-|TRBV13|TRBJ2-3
CASSWRQGREADTQYF
TGTGCCAGCAGCTGGAGACAGGGGAGGGAGGCAGATACGCAGTATTTT
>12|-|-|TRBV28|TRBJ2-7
CASTSPRGGQYF
TGTGCCAGCACCTCTCCTCGAGGGGGGCAGTACTTC
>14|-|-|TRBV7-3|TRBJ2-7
CASSIGLFPYEQYF
TGTGCCAGCAGCATAGGACTATTCCCCTACGAGCAGTACTTC
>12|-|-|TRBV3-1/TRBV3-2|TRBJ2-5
CASSLRRGTQYF
TGTGCCAGCAGCCTAAGGAGAGGGACCCAGTACTTC
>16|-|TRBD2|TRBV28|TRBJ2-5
CASSFLGGRAAETQYF
TGTGCCAGCAGTTTCCTCGGCGGGAGGGCCGCAGAGACCCAGTACTTC
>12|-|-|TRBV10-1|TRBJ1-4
CAIYFDRGQLFF
TGCGCCATCTATTTCGACCGAGGGCAACTGTTTTTT